This section outlines one T cell receptor beta chain sequence together with its context. This clone's antigen is unknown. No much larger clone is present one base from it, and per-base qualities are unavailable. These data are taken from a study of blood T cell repertoires in COVID-19 (dated by TCRdb to about 2020). Study-level background: Collaborator samples came from the United States, Italy and Spain and covered acute and convalescent phases of COVID-19. The material from the prospective study consisted of cDNA or gDNA derived from T cells, B-cell-depleted T cells, or PBMCs. Subjects who had been exposed to COVID-19, were actively infected with it, or had recovered from it provided the deeply sampled blood TCRbeta repertoires that made up the dataset. The repertoires were released in a freely available public database meant as a resource for research on the immune response to SARS-CoV-2. The samples were drawn from the first 160 participants of the ongoing ImmuneRACE study and from under 1,500 subjects provided by 6 global collaborators. A de-identified subject ID, COVID-19 status, age in years and sex were almost always included in the sample metadata. HLA class I and class II types, where available, came from metadata supplied by the sample provider rather than from assay-based typing.

What the work shows at the level of the full study, not this receptor alone: How much clinical and demographic metadata was included differed by source and by participant, and the metadata was provided uncurated.

TCRbeta CDR3 regions were amplified from genomic DNA using the immunoSEQ Assay, a bias-controlled multiplex PCR. Processing in the source paper ran as follows. The number of nucleated cells in each sample was estimated by amplification of reference gene primers within the assay. Sequence reads were collapsed and filtered to measure the absolute abundance of every unique TCRbeta CDR3 rearrangement. For each sample, productive Simpson clonality was calculated as the square root of Simpson's diversity index over productive rearrangements. This immuneACCESS table, as held by TCRdb, lists in-frame sequences with V and J called but not all clones. Of the missing ones, under half trace to an unresolved V gene in checked studies; the others have no known cause. D and trimming were read from the DNA, whereas the V and J calls and clone size are those reported in that table. This sample lists 150,000 to 200,000 clones; approximately 82% were detected once. The ten largest clones take up approximately 4% of the sample.

Participants in the prospective study were aged about 18 to 95 years, lived in 20 to 30 United States geographic areas, and enrolled through a virtual design. In the prospective study, participants were assigned to cohorts based on the clinical history participants reported in a screening survey and a study questionnaire. In the prospective study, whole blood, serum and a nasopharyngeal or oropharyngeal swab were collected from each participant by mobile phlebotomists. Participants in the prospective study had the option to provide additional blood draws and questionnaires over a 2-month period. Prospective study blood samples were shipped either frozen or at room temperature before DNA extraction. V is clipped by 5 bases and J by 3 bases, and the sequence between their germline boundaries is 19 bases long. CDR1 and CDR2 are read off the germline V gene as KGHSH and LQKENI. The CDR3 goes from the cysteine to the phenylalanine over 16 residues. Only the CDR3 DNA is retained, 48 bases long and in frame from the first base.

What was sequenced was PBMCs or T cells enriched from blood (not recorded which). The sequence joins TRBV18 to TRBJ1-2; a tentative D call is TRBD1 (6 bases match). This TCR was sampled from a woman between 45 and 60 years old in a cohort exposed to, infected with or recovered from COVID-19 (not recorded which). The CDR3 region has the sequence CASSSRGALGDYGYTF. The DNA sequence is as follows: TGTGCCAGCTCATCCAGGGGCGCATTAGGGGACTATGGCTACACCTTC.